The entry below describes one TCR beta chain. Its antigen remains unidentified. There are 15 residues in the CDR3. V was pared by 2 bases and J by 1 base, with 1 base of the junction left unmatched. Germline V gives CDR1 SGHTA, CDR2 FQGNSA. This specimen belongs to a study of CD8 T cells in ankylosing spondylitis. Notes on the study in general: The study identified a TCR beta motif of eight highly homologous variants that appeared characteristic of ankylosing spondylitis blood.

TCRdb used MiXCR to reprocess the 5' RACE reads, holding one entry per CDR3 protein. The sample lists 200,000 to 250,000 distinct CDR3 sequences; just under 7.5% were seen once. J is TRBJ2-3 and V is TRBV7-2; 9 nucleotides match TRBD1. The origin of this receptor is a male donor with ankylosing spondylitis. The sample comprised blood, either unsorted or a sorted T cell fraction (not recorded which). The CDR3 DNA reads as TGTGCCAGCAGCTTAAGGACAGGGGGCACAGATACGCAGTATTTT. This gives the protein CASSLRTGGTDTQYF.